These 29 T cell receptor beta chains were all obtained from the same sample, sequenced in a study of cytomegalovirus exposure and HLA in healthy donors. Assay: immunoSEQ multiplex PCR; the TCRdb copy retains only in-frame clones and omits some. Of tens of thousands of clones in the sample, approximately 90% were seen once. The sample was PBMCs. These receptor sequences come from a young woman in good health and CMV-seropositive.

CDR3 bases: TGTGCCAGCAGACAAGCAGGATCCTACGAGCAGTACTTC. This codes for CASRQAGSYEQYF. The chain links TRBV27 to TRBJ2-7; D uncertain. Germline V lookup: CDR1 MNHEY, CDR2 SMNVEV (reference sequence). The CDR3 covers 13 residues. The V gene lost 6 bases and the J gene lost 1 base, with 10 bases spanning the gap.

DNA of the CDR3: TGTGCCAGCTCACGGGATCGGACAGGGCCCATGAACACTGAAGCTTTCTTT. Encoded protein: CASSRDRTGPMNTEAFF. The chain uses TRBV18 and TRBJ1-1; 8 nucleotides line up with TRBD1. This CDR3 is 17 amino acids long. The trim removed 4 bases at V and 0 bases at J, leaving 10 bases unmatched. Germline CDR1 KGHSH, CDR2 LQKENI.

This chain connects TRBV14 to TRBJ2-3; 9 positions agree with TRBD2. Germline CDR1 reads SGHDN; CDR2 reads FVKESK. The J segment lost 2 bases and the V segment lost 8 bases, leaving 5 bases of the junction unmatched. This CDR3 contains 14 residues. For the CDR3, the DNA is TGTGCCAGCGGTCTAGCGGGGTACACAGATACGCAGTATTTT. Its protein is CASGLAGYTDTQYF.

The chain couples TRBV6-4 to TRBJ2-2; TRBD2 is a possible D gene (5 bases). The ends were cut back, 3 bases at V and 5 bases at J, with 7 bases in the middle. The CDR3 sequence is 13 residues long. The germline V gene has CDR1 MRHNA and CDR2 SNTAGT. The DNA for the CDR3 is TGTGCCAGCAGTGAATCGGGGACCGGGGAGCTGTTTTTT. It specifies CASSESGTGELFF.

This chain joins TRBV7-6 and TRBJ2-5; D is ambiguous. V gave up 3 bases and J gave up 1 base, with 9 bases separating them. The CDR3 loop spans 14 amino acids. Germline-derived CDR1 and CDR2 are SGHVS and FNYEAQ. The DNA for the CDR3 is TGTGCCAGCAGCTTCCAGGTCCCCCAAGAGACCCAGTACTTC. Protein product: CASSFQVPQETQYF.

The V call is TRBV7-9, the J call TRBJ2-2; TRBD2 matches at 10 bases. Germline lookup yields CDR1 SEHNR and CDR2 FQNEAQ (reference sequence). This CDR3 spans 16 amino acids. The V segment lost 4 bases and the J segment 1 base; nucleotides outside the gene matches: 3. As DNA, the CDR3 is TGTGCCAGCAGCTCCAGACTAGCGGGGAACACCGGGGAGCTGTTTTTT. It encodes CASSSRLAGNTGELFF.

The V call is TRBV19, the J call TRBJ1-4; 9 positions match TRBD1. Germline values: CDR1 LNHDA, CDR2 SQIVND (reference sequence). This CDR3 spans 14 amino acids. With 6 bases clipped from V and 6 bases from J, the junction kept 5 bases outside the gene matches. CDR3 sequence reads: CASRRTGEDEKLFF. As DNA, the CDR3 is TGTGCCAGTAGAAGGACAGGGGAGGATGAAAAACTGTTTTTT.

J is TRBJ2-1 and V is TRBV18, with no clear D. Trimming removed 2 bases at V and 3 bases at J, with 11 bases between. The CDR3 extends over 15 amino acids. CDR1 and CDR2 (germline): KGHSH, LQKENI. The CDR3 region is CASSPSLNSYNEQFF. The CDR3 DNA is TGTGCCAGCTCACCAAGCTTGAACAGCTACAATGAGCAGTTCTTC.

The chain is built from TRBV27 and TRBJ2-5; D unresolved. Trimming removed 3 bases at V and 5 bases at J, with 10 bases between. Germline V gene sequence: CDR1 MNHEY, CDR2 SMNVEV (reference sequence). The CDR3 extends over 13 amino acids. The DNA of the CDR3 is TGTGCCAGCAGTTTCCGGGTCCCGGAGACCCAGTACTTC. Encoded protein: CASSFRVPETQYF.

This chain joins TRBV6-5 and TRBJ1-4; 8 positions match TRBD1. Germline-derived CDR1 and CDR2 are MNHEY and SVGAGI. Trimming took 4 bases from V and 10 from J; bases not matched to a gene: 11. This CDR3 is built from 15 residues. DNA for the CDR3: TGTGCCAGCAGTTTATCTGACAGGGGCGGGGGAAAACTGTTTTTT. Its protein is CASSLSDRGGGKLFF.

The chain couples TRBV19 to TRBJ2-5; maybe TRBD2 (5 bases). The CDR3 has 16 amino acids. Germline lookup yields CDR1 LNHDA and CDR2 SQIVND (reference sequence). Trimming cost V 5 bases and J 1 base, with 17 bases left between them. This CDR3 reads CASSFTSIRPQETQYF. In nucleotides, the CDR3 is TGTGCCAGTAGTTTCACTAGTATCAGGCCCCAAGAGACCCAGTACTTC.

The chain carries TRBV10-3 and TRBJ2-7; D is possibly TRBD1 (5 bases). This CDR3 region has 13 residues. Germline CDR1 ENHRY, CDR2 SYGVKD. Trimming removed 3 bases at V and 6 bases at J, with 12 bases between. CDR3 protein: CAISDHQGLEQYF. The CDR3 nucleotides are TGTGCCATCAGTGATCATCAGGGTCTCGAGCAGTACTTC.

The CDR3 loop is CASSEDVEGDEKLFF. In DNA, the CDR3 is TGTGCCAGCAGTGAAGATGTGGAAGGGGATGAAAAACTGTTTTTT. The V gene is TRBV6-1, the J gene TRBJ1-4, with D possibly TRBD1 on 5 matching bases. This CDR3 contains 15 residues. Germline CDR1 reads MNHNS; CDR2 reads SASEGT. Trimming removed 1 base at V and 6 bases at J, with 12 bases between.

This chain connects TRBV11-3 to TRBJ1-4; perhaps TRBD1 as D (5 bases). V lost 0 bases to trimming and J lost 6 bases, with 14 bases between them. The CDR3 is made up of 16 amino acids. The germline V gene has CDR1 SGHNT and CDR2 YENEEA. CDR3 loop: CASSLEPGSPDEKLFF. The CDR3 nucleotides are TGTGCCAGCAGCTTAGAACCAGGGTCACCTGATGAAAAACTGTTTTTT.

For the CDR3, the DNA is TGTGCCAGCAGCTTAGCCGGGACAGGGGGCGTTGAGCAGTTCTTC. It is translated as CASSLAGTGGVEQFF. The chain combines TRBV11-1 with TRBJ2-1, with 12 bases fitting TRBD1. Trimming removed 0 bases from V and 9 bases from J; junction bases left unmatched: 3. Germline-derived CDR1 and CDR2 are SGHAT and FQDESV (reference sequence). The CDR3 is made up of 15 amino acids.

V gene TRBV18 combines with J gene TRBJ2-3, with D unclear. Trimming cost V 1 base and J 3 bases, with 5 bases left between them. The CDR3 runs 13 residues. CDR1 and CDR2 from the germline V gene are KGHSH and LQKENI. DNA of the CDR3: TGTGCCAGCTCACCACGGGCGACAGATACGCAGTATTTT. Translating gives CASSPRATDTQYF.

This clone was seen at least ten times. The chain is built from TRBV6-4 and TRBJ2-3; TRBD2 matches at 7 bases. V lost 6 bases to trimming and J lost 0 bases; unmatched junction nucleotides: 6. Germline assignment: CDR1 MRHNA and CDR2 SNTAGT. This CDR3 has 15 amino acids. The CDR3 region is CASSQGGSSTDTQYF. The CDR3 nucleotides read TGTGCCAGCAGCCAGGGCGGGAGCAGCACAGATACGCAGTATTTT.

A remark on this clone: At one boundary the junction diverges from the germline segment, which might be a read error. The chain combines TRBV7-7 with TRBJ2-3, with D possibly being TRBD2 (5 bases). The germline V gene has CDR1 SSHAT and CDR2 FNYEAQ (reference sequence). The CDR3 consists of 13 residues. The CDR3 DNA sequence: TGTGCTAGCAGCTCGCAGCGGACAGATACGCAGTATTTT. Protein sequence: CASSSQRTDTQYF.

The CDR3 DNA reads TGTGCCAGTAGTCTCACCGGGACAGGGGAGCCCCAGCATTTT. Amino acid sequence: CASSLTGTGEPQHF. The chain is built from TRBV19 and TRBJ1-5; 10 nucleotides match TRBD1. Germline V gives CDR1 LNHDA, CDR2 SQIVND (reference sequence). After removal of 5 bases from V and 8 bases from J, the junction contained 6 bases not matched to a gene. The CDR3 covers 14 residues.

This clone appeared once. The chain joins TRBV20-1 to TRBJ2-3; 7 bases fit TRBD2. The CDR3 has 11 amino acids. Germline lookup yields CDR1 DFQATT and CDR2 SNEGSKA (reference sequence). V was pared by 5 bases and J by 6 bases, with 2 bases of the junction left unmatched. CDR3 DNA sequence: TGCAGTGCTTCTAGCGGTGATACGCAGTATTTT. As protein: CSASSGDTQYF.

The CDR3 region has the DNA TGTGCCAGCAGTTACTCAGCAGGGAATCAGCAGAAACTGTTTTTT. Encoded protein: CASSYSAGNQQKLFF. The chain couples TRBV6-6 to TRBJ1-4, with D maybe TRBD1 (5 bases). Trimming cost V 0 bases and J 11 bases, with 16 bases left between them. The CDR3 totals 15 residues. In germline, CDR1 is MNHNY, CDR2 SVGAGI (reference sequence).

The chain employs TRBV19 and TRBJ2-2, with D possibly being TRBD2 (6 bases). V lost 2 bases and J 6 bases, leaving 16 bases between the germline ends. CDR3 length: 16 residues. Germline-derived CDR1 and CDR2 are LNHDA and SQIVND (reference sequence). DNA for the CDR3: TGTGCCAGTAGTATATCTCAGCGGGCGAATCCCGGGGAGCTGTTTTTT. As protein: CASSISQRANPGELFF.

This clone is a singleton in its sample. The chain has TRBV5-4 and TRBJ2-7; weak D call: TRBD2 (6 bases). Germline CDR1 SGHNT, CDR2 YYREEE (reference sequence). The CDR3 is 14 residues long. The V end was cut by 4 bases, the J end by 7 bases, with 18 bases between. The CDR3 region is CASSPSGISGEQYF. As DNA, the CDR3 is TGTGCCAGCAGCCCCAGTGGAATTAGCGGAGAGCAGTACTTC.

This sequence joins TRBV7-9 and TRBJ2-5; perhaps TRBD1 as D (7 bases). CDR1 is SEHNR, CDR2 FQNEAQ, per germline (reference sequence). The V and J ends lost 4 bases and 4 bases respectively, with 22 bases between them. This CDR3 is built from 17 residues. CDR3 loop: CASSYFRGAFQAETQYF. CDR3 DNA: TGTGCCAGCAGCTATTTCAGGGGGGCCTTTCAAGCAGAGACCCAGTACTTC. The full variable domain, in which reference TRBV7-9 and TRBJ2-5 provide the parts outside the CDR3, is DTGVSQNPRHKITKRGQNVTFRCDPISEHNRLYWYRQTLGQGPEFLTYFQNEAQLEKSRLLSDRFSAERPKGSFSTLEIQRTEQGDSAMYLCASSYFRGAFQAETQYFGPGTRLLVL.

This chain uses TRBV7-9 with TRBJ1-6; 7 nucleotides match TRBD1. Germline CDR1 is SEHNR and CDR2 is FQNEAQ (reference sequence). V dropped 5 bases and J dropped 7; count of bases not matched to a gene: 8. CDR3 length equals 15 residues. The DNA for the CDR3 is TGTGCCAGCAGCGCCTTTGACAGGGACAATTCACCCCTCCACTTT. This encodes CASSAFDRDNSPLHF.

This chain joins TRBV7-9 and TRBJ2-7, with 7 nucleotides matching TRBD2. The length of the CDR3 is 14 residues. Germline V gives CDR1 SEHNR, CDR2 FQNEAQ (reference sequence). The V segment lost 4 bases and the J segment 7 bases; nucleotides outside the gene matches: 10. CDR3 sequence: CASSSETSLGEQYF. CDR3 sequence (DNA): TGTGCCAGCAGCTCCGAGACTAGCCTGGGGGAGCAGTACTTC.

The CDR3 reads CASSSTGTSGRAYEQYF. CDR3 DNA: TGTGCCAGCAGCTCCACCGGGACTAGCGGGAGAGCCTACGAGCAGTACTTC. V is TRBV7-9 and J is TRBJ2-7; 14 bases align to TRBD2. J lost 2 bases, V lost 4 bases, and 7 bases had no gene match. The CDR3 is made up of 17 amino acids. Germline lookup yields CDR1 SEHNR and CDR2 FQNEAQ (reference sequence).

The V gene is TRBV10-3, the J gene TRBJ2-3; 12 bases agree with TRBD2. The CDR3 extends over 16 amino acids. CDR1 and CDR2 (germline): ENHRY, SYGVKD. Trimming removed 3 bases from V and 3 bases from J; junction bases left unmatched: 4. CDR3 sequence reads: CAISDMTSGGTDTQYF. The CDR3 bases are TGTGCCATCAGTGATATGACTAGCGGGGGTACAGATACGCAGTATTTT.

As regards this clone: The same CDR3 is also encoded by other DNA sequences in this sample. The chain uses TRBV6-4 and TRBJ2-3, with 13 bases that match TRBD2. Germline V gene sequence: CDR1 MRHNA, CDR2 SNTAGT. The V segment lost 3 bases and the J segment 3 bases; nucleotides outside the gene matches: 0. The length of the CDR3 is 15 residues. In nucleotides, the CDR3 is TGTGCCAGCAGTGAGACTAGCGGGGGGACAGATACGCAGTATTTT. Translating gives CASSETSGGTDTQYF.